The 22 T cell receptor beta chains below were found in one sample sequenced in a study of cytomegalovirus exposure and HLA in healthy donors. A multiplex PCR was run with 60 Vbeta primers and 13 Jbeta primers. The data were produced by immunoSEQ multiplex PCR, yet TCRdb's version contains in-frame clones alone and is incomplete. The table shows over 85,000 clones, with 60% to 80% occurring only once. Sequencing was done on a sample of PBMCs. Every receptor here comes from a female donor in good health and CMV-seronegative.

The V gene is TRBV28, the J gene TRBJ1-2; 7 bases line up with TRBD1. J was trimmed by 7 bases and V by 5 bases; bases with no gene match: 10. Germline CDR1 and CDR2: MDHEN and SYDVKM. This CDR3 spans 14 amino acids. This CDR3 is CASSLAGTGVGYTF. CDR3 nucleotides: TGTGCCAGCAGTCTGGCGGGCACAGGGGTTGGCTACACCTTC.

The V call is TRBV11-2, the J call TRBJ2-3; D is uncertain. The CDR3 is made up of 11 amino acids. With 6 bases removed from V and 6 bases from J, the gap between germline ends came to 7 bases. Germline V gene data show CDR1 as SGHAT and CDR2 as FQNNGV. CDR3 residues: CASRSRDTQYF. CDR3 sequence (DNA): TGTGCCAGCAGGTCCCGGGATACGCAGTATTTT.

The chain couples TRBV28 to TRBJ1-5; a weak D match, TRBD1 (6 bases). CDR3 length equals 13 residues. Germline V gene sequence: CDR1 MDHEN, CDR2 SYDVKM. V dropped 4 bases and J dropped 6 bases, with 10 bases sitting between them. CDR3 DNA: TGTGCCAGCAGTTACAGGGACGCTCAGCCCCAGCATTTT. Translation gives CASSYRDAQPQHF. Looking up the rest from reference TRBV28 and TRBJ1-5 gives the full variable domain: DVKVTQSSRYLVKRTGEKVFLECVQDMDHENMFWYRQDPGLGLRLIYFSYDVKMKEKGDIPEGYSVSREKKERFSLILESASTNQTSMYLCASSYRDAQPQHFGDGTRLSIL.

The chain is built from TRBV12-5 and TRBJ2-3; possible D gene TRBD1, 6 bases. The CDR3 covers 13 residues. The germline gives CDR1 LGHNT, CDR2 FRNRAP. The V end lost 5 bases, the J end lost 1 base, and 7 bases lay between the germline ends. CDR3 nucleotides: TGTGCTAGTGGTCCAGGGGGCACAGATACGCAGTATTTT. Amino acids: CASGPGGTDTQYF.

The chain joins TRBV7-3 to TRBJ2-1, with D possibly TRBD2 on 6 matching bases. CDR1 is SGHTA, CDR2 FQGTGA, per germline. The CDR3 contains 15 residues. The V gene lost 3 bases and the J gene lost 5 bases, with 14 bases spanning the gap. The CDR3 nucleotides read TGTGCCAGCAGCTTCACAAGCGGGCCAGACAATGAGCAGTTCTTC. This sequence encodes CASSFTSGPDNEQFF.

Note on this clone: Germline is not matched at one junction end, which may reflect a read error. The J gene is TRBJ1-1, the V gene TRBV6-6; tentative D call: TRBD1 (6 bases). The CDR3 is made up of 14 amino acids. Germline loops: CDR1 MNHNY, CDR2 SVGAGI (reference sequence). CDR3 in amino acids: CASSSSGQNAEAFF. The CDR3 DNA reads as TGTGCCAGCAGTTCCTCCGGACAGAACGCTGAAGCTTTCTTT.

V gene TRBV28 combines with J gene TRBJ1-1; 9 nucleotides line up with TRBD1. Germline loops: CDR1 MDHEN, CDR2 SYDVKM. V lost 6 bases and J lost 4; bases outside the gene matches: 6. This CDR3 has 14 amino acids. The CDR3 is CASRQTGGRTEAFF. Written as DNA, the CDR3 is TGTGCCAGCAGGCAAACAGGGGGCCGCACTGAAGCTTTCTTT.

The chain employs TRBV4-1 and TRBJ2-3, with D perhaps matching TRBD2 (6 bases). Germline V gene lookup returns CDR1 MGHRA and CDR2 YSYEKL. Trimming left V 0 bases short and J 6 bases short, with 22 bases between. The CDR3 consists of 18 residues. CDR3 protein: CASSQDLVWGDLLDTQYF. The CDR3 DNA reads TGCGCCAGCAGCCAAGATCTCGTGTGGGGGGACCTGTTGGATACGCAGTATTTT.

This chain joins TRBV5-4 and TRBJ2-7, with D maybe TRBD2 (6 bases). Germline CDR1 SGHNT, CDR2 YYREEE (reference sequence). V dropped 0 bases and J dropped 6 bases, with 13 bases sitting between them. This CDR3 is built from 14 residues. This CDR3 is CASSLVGGKSEQYF. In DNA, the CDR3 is TGTGCCAGCAGCTTGGTCGGCGGGAAATCCGAGCAGTACTTC.

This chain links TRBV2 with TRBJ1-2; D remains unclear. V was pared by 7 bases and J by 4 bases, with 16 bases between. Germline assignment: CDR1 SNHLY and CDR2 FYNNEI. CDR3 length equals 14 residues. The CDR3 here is CASTWRVQSYGYTF. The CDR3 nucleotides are TGTGCCAGCACGTGGAGGGTACAGTCCTATGGCTACACCTTC.

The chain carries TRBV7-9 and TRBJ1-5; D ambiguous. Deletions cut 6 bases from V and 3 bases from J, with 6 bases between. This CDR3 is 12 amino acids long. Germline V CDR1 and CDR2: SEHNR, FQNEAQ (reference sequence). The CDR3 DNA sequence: TGTGCCAGCAGACAGAACAATCAGCCCCAGCATTTT. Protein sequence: CASRQNNQPQHF.

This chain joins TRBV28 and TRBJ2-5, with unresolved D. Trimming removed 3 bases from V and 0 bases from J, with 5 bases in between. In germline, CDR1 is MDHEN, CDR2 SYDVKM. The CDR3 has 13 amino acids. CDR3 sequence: CASSLGYQETQYF. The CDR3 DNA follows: TGTGCCAGCAGTTTGGGCTACCAAGAGACCCAGTACTTC.

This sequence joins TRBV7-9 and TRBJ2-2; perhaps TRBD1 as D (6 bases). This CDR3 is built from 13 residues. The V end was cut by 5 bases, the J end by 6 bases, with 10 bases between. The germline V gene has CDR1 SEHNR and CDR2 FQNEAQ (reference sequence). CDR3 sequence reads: CASSPGDAGELFF. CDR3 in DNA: TGTGCCAGCAGCCCAGGGGACGCCGGGGAGCTGTTTTTT.

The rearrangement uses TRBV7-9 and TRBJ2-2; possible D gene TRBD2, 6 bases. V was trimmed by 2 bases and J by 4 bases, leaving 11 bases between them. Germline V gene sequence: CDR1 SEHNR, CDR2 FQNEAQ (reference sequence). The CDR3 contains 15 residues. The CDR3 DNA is TGTGCCAGCAGCTTATGGGCCGGGGGCACCGGGGAGCTGTTTTTT. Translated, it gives CASSLWAGGTGELFF.

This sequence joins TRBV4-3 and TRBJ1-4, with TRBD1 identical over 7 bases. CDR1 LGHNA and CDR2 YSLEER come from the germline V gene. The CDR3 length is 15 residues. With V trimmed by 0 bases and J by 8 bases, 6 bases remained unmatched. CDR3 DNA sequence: TGCGCCAGCAGCCAAGATGGGCAAGGGGGCGAAAAACTGTTTTTT. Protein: CASSQDGQGGEKLFF.

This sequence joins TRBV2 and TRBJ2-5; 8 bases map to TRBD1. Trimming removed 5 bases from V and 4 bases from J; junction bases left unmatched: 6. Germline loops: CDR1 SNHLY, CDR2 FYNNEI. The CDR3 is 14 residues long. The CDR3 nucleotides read TGTGCCAGCAGTAACCAGGGGGCAAGAGAGACCCAGTACTTC. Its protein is CASSNQGARETQYF.

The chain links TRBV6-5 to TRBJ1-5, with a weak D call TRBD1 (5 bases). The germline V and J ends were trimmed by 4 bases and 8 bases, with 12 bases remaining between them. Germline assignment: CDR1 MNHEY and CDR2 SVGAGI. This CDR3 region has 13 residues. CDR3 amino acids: CASSSRGAEPQHF. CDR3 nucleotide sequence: TGTGCCAGCAGTTCAAGGGGTGCTGAGCCCCAGCATTTT.

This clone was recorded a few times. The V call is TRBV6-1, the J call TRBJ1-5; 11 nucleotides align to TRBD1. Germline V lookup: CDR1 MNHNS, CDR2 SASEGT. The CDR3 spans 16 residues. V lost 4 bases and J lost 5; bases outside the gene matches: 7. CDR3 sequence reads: CASSGAPGQGDQPQHF. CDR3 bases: TGTGCCAGCAGTGGGGCCCCGGGACAGGGGGATCAGCCCCAGCATTTT.

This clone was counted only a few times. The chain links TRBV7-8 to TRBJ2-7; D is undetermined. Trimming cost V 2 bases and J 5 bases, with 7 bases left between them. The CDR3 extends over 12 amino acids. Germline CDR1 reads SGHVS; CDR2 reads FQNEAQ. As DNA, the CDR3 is TGTGCCAGCAGCTTACTCTTCCACGAGCAGTACTTC. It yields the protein CASSLLFHEQYF.

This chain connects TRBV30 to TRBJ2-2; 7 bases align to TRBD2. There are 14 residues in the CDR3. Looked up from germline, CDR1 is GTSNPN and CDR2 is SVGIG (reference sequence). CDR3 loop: CAVARGRDTGELFF. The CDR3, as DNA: TGTGCTGTAGCTCGAGGGAGGGACACCGGGGAGCTGTTTTTT.

The CDR3: CASTPRGPGANVLTF. The DNA of the CDR3 is TGTGCCAGCACCCCGCGGGGCCCTGGGGCCAACGTCCTGACTTTC. The rearrangement uses TRBV6-6 and TRBJ2-6, with a possible D match to TRBD2 (6 bases). The germline CDR1 and CDR2 sequences are MNHNY and SVGAGI (reference sequence). Trimming cost V 7 bases and J 2 bases, with 12 bases left between them. The CDR3 totals 15 residues.

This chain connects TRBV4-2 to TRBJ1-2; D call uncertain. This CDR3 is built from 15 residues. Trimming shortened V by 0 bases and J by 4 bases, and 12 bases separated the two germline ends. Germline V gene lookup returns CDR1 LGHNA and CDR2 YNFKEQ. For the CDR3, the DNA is TGTGCCAGCAGCCAAGATTTAGCCCCGGGCTATGGCTACACCTTC. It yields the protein CASSQDLAPGYGYTF.